This T cell receptor (beta chain) was documented in a study of Graves' ophthalmopathy and Graves' hyperthyroidism. For the study at large: Sampling took place at initial diagnosis, with peripheral blood obtained before any treatment.

This clonotype was seen repeatedly, ten times or more. As the template, RNA transcripts were used to amplify TCR beta CDR3 regions. An initial RT-PCR round employing HTBI primers preceded a second-round multiplex PCR. TCRdb recomputed calls from the multiplex PCR reads with MiXCR, one row per CDR3 protein. The sample shows roughly 700,000 distinct CDR3 sequences, roughly 40% of them seen only once. The sample consisted of peripheral blood. This sequence was found in an adult man with Graves' ophthalmopathy.

The CDR3 nucleotides are TGTGCCAGCAGCAACGGACAGCTTAATGAAAAACTGTTTTTT. This gives the protein CASSNGQLNEKLFF. V and J are TRBV7-9 and TRBJ1-4; D is perhaps TRBD1 (6 bases). The CDR3 runs to 14 residues. CDR1 is SEHNR, CDR2 FQNEAQ, per germline (reference sequence). Trimming took 5 bases from V and 4 from J, leaving 11 bases between them.